The sample holds one count of the clone carrying this T cell receptor beta chain. Its antigen is still unknown. Sequenced by immunoSEQ multiplex PCR; TCRdb stores in-frame clones only, minus some. Found here are around 100,000 clones, around two thirds of them singletons; the top ten hold 20% to 25%. The data were taken from a study of shared clonotypes between healthy human individuals. V was shortened by 5 bases and J by 1 base, with 15 bases between the two germline ends. Looked up from germline, CDR1 is SGHDT and CDR2 is YYEEEE. CDR3 length: 15 amino acids. The study's findings and limits: On the whole, naive subsets had larger estimated richness than memory subsets had.

Donation came from healthy HIV-negative adults that had no recent acute infections or vaccinations. Every donor was a Caucasian adult from Nashville, Tennessee. Both CD45RO+ cells and CCR7-negative CD45RA+ TemRA cells were combined to make up CD8 memory. The sequenced material came from memory CD8+ T cells sorted from blood. Subset described: CD45RO+ cells pooled with CCR7-negative TemRA cells. V is TRBV5-6 and J is TRBJ1-1, with a tentative D call TRBD1 (5 bases). The sequence derives from a woman aged 25 to 39 in good health. This CDR3 is CASRPWGMGNTEAFF. The DNA of the CDR3 is TGTGCCAGCAGGCCATGGGGGATGGGGAACACTGAAGCTTTCTTT.